This T cell receptor (beta chain) was captured in a study of control samples from healthy donors and cancer patients. The CDR3 is made up of 16 amino acids. V lost 3 bases, J lost 0 bases, and 6 bases stayed unmatched. CDR1 SGDLS and CDR2 YYNGEE come from the germline V gene. The protocol was immunoSEQ multiplex PCR, while the TCRdb copy is restricted to in-frame clones and leaves out a portion. The sample lists some 120,000 clones, 75% to 95% seen once, with roughly 7.8% in the top ten. Sequenced: blood. This receptor was identified in a man aged 18 to 30 in good health. The chain uses TRBV9 and TRBJ2-1; 7 bases match TRBD1. The CDR3 reads CASSGGTASSYNEQFF. In DNA, the CDR3 is TGTGCCAGCAGCGGTGGGACAGCCTCCTCCTACAATGAGCAGTTCTTC.